Shown below are 26 T cell receptor beta chains from a single sample sequenced in a study of T cells in localized non-small cell lung cancer. Sequencing was performed with immunoSEQ multiplex PCR; in TCRdb, only in-frame clones are kept and a portion is missing. The repertoire includes under 35,000 clones, around three quarters of them detected once, and about 16% sits in the top ten. The sample in question was peripheral blood, obtained before any cancer treatment. The receptors derive from a male donor at least 60 years old with stage III squamous cell lung carcinoma.

The chain employs TRBV5-1 and TRBJ1-4, with D possibly matching TRBD1 (6 bases). Per germline, CDR1 SGHRS and CDR2 YFSETQ. This CDR3 comprises 17 residues. Trimming cost V 2 bases and J 4 bases, with 18 bases left between them. As DNA, the CDR3 is TGCGCCAGCAGCTTCGGATCGGGGGGGCGGAATAATGAAAAACTGTTTTTT. Translated: CASSFGSGGRNNEKLFF.

The gene calls are TRBV7-9 and TRBJ1-5; no firm D call. V lost 0 bases to trimming and J lost 4 bases, with 4 bases between them. The CDR3 runs to 13 residues. The V gene's germline CDR1 is SEHNR and CDR2 FQNEAQ (reference sequence). CDR3 loop: CASSLAANQPQHF. For the CDR3, the DNA is TGTGCCAGCAGCTTAGCGGCAAATCAGCCCCAGCATTTT.

This clone was detected only a few times. V gene TRBV4-3 combines with J gene TRBJ1-4; 8 positions agree with TRBD1. Germline values: CDR1 LGHNA, CDR2 YSLEER. This CDR3 comprises 16 residues. J was trimmed by 6 bases and V by 1 base; bases with no gene match: 7. CDR3 nucleotide sequence: TGCGCCAGCAGCCAAGTCGGGACAGGAAATGATGAAAAACTGTTTTTT. Its protein product is CASSQVGTGNDEKLFF.

This chain links TRBV19 with TRBJ2-5; D ambiguous. Trimming left V 8 bases short and J 2 bases short, with 9 bases between. Germline CDR1 reads LNHDA; CDR2 reads SQIVND (reference sequence). This CDR3 has 12 residues. The CDR3 nucleotides are TGTGCCAGTCTCGGCGGTCAAGAGACCCAGTACTTC. Protein sequence: CASLGGQETQYF.

This chain's CDR3 is CASSTRTGTNTGELFF. CDR3 DNA: TGTGCCAGTAGTACCCGGACCGGGACGAACACCGGGGAGCTGTTTTTT. The gene calls are TRBV19 and TRBJ2-2, with D possibly being TRBD2 (5 bases). The germline V gene has CDR1 LNHDA and CDR2 SQIVND (reference sequence). V lost 4 bases and J lost 0, with 12 bases in between. The CDR3 sequence is 16 residues long.

V usage is TRBV5-6 and J usage is TRBJ2-7, with D unclear. Germline V lookup: CDR1 SGHDT, CDR2 YYEEEE. Trimming stripped 4 bases from V and 7 bases from J, with 9 bases between. This CDR3 spans 11 amino acids. CDR3 DNA sequence: TGTGCCAGCAGCGCCTCGGCGGAGCAGTACTTC. Translated: CASSASAEQYF. The variable domain in full, completed from reference TRBV5-6 and TRBJ2-7, reads DAGVTQSPTHLIKTRGQQVTLRCSPKSGHDTVSWYQQALGQGPQFIFQYYEEEERQRGNFPDRFSGHQFPNYSSELNVNALLLGDSALYLCASSASAEQYFGPGTRLTVT.

The rearrangement links TRBV28 to TRBJ1-2; TRBD1 might be the D (6 bases). This CDR3 comprises 13 residues. The V and J ends lost 6 bases and 4 bases respectively, with 12 bases between them. Germline-derived CDR1 and CDR2 are MDHEN and SYDVKM. The CDR3 nucleotides are TGTGCCAGCAGGAAAGGGGGGTCCTATGGCTACACCTTC. Translated: CASRKGGSYGYTF.

On this clone: Other DNA variants within this sample encode the same CDR3. This chain links TRBV15 with TRBJ1-5; no definite D call. Germline CDR1 LNHNV, CDR2 YYDKDF (reference sequence). The CDR3 extends over 14 amino acids. The V gene lost 8 bases and the J gene lost 3 bases, with 14 bases spanning the gap. CDR3 loop: CATALNSPNQPQHF. CDR3 coding DNA: TGTGCCACCGCCCTGAACAGCCCCAATCAGCCCCAGCATTTT.

This chain links TRBV5-1 with TRBJ2-7, with 7 nucleotides matching TRBD1. The ends lost 0 bases at V and 1 base at J; junction bases unmatched: 7. CDR3 size: 16 residues. CDR1 and CDR2 from the germline V gene are SGHRS and YFSETQ. CDR3 sequence reads: CASSLGTGLASYEQYF. CDR3 coding DNA: TGCGCCAGCAGCTTGGGGACAGGCCTAGCATCCTACGAGCAGTACTTC.

The chain carries TRBV29-1 and TRBJ2-3; 10 nucleotides agree with TRBD2. Germline trimming cut 6 bases from V and 4 bases from J; bases unmatched to any gene: 7. The CDR3 runs 14 residues. The germline gives CDR1 SQVTM, CDR2 ANQGSEA. CDR3 residues: CSVGASGSADTQYF. The CDR3 DNA follows: TGCAGCGTGGGGGCTAGCGGGAGCGCAGATACGCAGTATTTT.

V usage is TRBV7-9 and J usage is TRBJ2-7, with 9 bases that match TRBD2. The V gene's germline CDR1 is SEHNR and CDR2 FQNEAQ (reference sequence). With V trimmed by 5 bases and J by 4 bases, 12 bases remained unmatched. This CDR3 is 16 amino acids long. The DNA of the CDR3 is TGTGCCAGCAGCCCTCTCGAGTCTAGCGGGAAATACGAGCAGTACTTC. Its translation is CASSPLESSGKYEQYF.

The rearrangement uses TRBV5-1 and TRBJ1-2; the D gene is possibly TRBD1 (5 bases). V was clipped by 6 bases and J by 7 bases, with 19 bases between them. Germline CDR1 SGHRS, CDR2 YFSETQ. CDR3 length equals 14 residues. Written as DNA, the CDR3 is TGCGCCAGCACCTGGGACGGAGCCCCTGCTGGCTACACCTTC. Amino acid sequence: CASTWDGAPAGYTF.

The rearrangement links TRBV5-1 to TRBJ2-2, with TRBD2 matching over 7 bases. Germline CDR1 and CDR2: SGHRS and YFSETQ. The junction had 8 bases not matched to a gene; V was cut back by 2 bases and J by 4 bases. The CDR3 is made up of 16 amino acids. CDR3 residues: CASSLGRAVGTGELFF. The CDR3 DNA follows: TGCGCCAGCAGCTTAGGGAGGGCGGTAGGCACCGGGGAGCTGTTTTTT.

This clone was seen just once. The rearrangement links TRBV18 to TRBJ2-7; D gene ambiguous. The CDR3 length is 12 residues. CDR1 is KGHSH and CDR2 is LQKENI in the germline V gene. V shed 2 bases and J shed 6 bases, with 8 bases lying between them. Here the CDR3 reads CASSPNDFEQYF. CDR3 nucleotide sequence: TGTGCCAGCTCACCAAACGACTTCGAGCAGTACTTC.

The rearrangement uses TRBV20-1 and TRBJ2-5; no definite D call. The CDR3 sequence is 11 residues long. The germline V gene encodes CDR1 DFQATT and CDR2 SNEGSKA (reference sequence). V gave up 5 bases and J gave up 5 bases, with 9 bases separating them. CDR3 bases: TGCAGTGCTCCCGCCGGGGAGACCCAGTACTTC. Protein product: CSAPAGETQYF.

This clone was seen once. The chain joins TRBV6-6 to TRBJ2-7; D gene ambiguous. CDR3 length: 15 amino acids. Trimming removed 4 bases from V and 3 bases from J, with 16 bases in between. Germline values: CDR1 MNHNY, CDR2 SVGAGI (reference sequence). CDR3 protein: CASSFLKGSLYEQYF. The CDR3 region has the DNA TGTGCCAGCAGTTTCCTTAAGGGATCTCTCTACGAGCAGTACTTC.

The chain uses TRBV4-3 and TRBJ1-3; D is unresolved. Germline CDR1 LGHNA, CDR2 YSLEER. Trimming shortened V by 4 bases and J by 0 bases, and 13 bases separated the two germline ends. The CDR3 consists of 16 residues. The DNA of the CDR3 is TGCGCCAGCAGCCTCAATCCGACGGGCTCTGGAAACACCATATATTTT. This codes for CASSLNPTGSGNTIYF.

The rearrangement uses TRBV7-9 and TRBJ1-2; D not resolved. There are 11 residues in the CDR3. From germline, CDR1 is SEHNR and CDR2 FQNEAQ (reference sequence). Trimming removed 1 base at V and 7 bases at J, with 4 bases between. The CDR3 spells CASSLEGGYTF. CDR3 bases: TGTGCCAGCAGCTTAGAAGGTGGCTACACCTTC.

Relative to its sample, this clone is medium-sized. CDR3 residues: CAISDPTSGRASGQYF. The CDR3 DNA reads TGTGCCATCAGTGACCCAACTAGCGGGAGGGCCTCCGGGCAGTACTTC. The V and J genes are TRBV10-3 and TRBJ2-7; 13 bases fit TRBD2. This CDR3 is built from 16 residues. After removal of 3 bases from V and 9 bases from J, the junction contained 11 bases not matched to a gene. Germline lookup yields CDR1 ENHRY and CDR2 SYGVKD.

The sample holds one count of this clone. This chain uses TRBV28 with TRBJ2-4; D may be TRBD1 (7 bases). The V end was cut by 4 bases, the J end by 7 bases, with 17 bases between. CDR1 is MDHEN and CDR2 is SYDVKM in the germline V gene. The CDR3 runs to 15 residues. The CDR3 nucleotides read TGTGCCAGCAGTTCATCGTCGACAGGGAGGAACATTCAGTACTTC. Amino acids: CASSSSSTGRNIQYF.

The chain combines TRBV30 with TRBJ2-5, with TRBD2 matching over 14 bases. CDR1 and CDR2 from the germline V gene are GTSNPN and SVGIG (reference sequence). The CDR3 contains 15 residues. Trimming at V came to 5 bases and at J to 4 bases, leaving 6 bases not matched to a gene. CDR3 sequence (DNA): TGTGCCTGGTCCCTGGGACTAGCGGGAGTAGAGACCCAGTACTTC. Translating gives CAWSLGLAGVETQYF.

This sequence joins TRBV6-6 and TRBJ2-3; D gene uncertain. This CDR3 spans 14 amino acids. Germline-derived CDR1 and CDR2 are MNHNY and SVGAGI (reference sequence). V lost 0 bases and J lost 5, with 9 bases in between. The CDR3 here is CASSYSSTQDTQYF. The DNA of the CDR3 is TGTGCCAGCAGTTACTCGTCTACACAAGATACGCAGTATTTT.

The chain joins TRBV6-6 to TRBJ1-3; 7 bases are a match to TRBD1. Looked up from germline, CDR1 is MNHNY and CDR2 is SVGAGI (reference sequence). Trimming cost V 6 bases and J 0 bases; bases outside gene matches: 8. The CDR3 covers 16 residues. Here the CDR3 reads CASRPNRGDSGNTIYF. For the CDR3, the DNA is TGTGCCAGCAGGCCCAACAGGGGAGACTCTGGAAACACCATATATTTT.

V gene TRBV30 combines with J gene TRBJ1-1; D is undetermined. Trimming left V 0 bases short and J 11 bases short, with 10 bases between. The CDR3 length is 11 residues. CDR1 is GTSNPN, CDR2 SVGIG, per germline (reference sequence). In nucleotides, the CDR3 is TGTGCCTGGAGTGTCCCCCCCCGGGCTTTCTTT. Its translation: CAWSVPPRAFF.

The V and J genes are TRBV5-1 and TRBJ2-5; D is perhaps TRBD1 (6 bases). The CDR3 is 17 residues long. The V end was cut by 2 bases, the J end by 2 bases, with 19 bases between. Germline V gives CDR1 SGHRS, CDR2 YFSETQ. CDR3 sequence: CASSLTGQKTPQETQYF. The CDR3 nucleotides are TGCGCCAGCAGCTTAACGGGACAAAAAACCCCTCAAGAGACCCAGTACTTC. Based on the CDR3 plus reference TRBV5-1 and TRBJ2-5, the full variable domain is KAGVTQTPRYLIKTRGQQVTLSCSPISGHRSVSWYQQTPGQGLQFLFEYFSETQRNKGNFPGRFSGRQFSNSRSEMNVSTLELGDSALYLCASSLTGQKTPQETQYFGPGTRLLVL.

The chain is built from TRBV2 and TRBJ1-5, with TRBD1 matching over 7 bases. The CDR3 extends over 13 amino acids. Germline assignment: CDR1 SNHLY and CDR2 FYNNEI. V was pared by 10 bases and J by 2 bases, with 5 bases of the junction left unmatched. CDR3 amino acids: CATQGEGNQPQHF. In nucleotides, the CDR3 is TGTGCCACCCAGGGGGAGGGCAATCAGCCCCAGCATTTT.